This TCR beta chain emerged from a study of blood T cell repertoires in COVID-19. Overall study: Whether acute or convalescent, the COVID-19 samples came from the United States, Italy and Spain. PBMCs, B-cell-depleted T cells, or T cells provided the cDNA or gDNA that made up the material.

The CDR3 covers 16 residues. V was clipped by 8 bases and J by 12 bases; unmatched bases: 23. Looked up from germline, CDR1 is ENHRY and CDR2 is SYGVKD. Clones were sequenced by immunoSEQ multiplex PCR, and TCRdb holds only the in-frame ones, with some missing. Of about 27,000 clones detected, around 86% appear once; the ten largest clones hold more than 65%. This clone was seen a few times. The chain recombines TRBV10-3 with TRBJ2-7, with 9 bases matching TRBD2. This receptor was identified in a man aged 70-80 years with acute or convalescent COVID-19. Sequencing was carried out using peripheral blood. For the CDR3, the DNA is TGTGCCATCGGCCCGATTGTACTAGGGACTAGCAGTGCGTTGTACTTC. It yields the protein CAIGPIVLGTSSALYF.